This entry lists 8 T cell receptor beta chains sequenced from one sample in a study of PD-L1 blockade in urothelial cancer (TCRdb year 2017). The time point label, as the study defines it: pretreatment peripheral blood. The method was the immunoSEQ multiplex PCR assay. Here the immuneACCESS table is served through TCRdb, limited to in-frame sequences with V and J called. Missing clones are a known gap in these copies; in checked studies unresolved V genes cover under half, and the rest lacks a known reason. The sample profile shows about 95,000 clones; roughly 91% of them were found once. Of the sample, about 2% is held by the ten largest clones. The sequenced sample was PBMCs, obtained around atezolizumab (anti-PD-L1) treatment. The source is a man aged 60-69 years with urothelial cancer.

The rearrangement links TRBV4-1 to TRBJ2-1; TRBD1 agrees at 7 bases. V shed 11 bases and J 6 bases; nucleotides not matched to a gene: 16. This CDR3 region has 15 residues. CDR1 and CDR2 from the germline V gene are MGHRA and YSYEKL. CDR3 sequence (DNA): TGCGCCTCCAGCAACAGAGGGGGCGCCTCCAATGAGCAGTTCTTC. It translates to CASSNRGGASNEQFF.

The chain combines TRBV9 with TRBJ2-2; D not resolved. The CDR3 is 14 amino acids. Germline V gene lookup returns CDR1 SGDLS and CDR2 YYNGEE. The V end was cut by 4 bases, the J end by 1 base, with 8 bases between. The CDR3 coding sequence is TGTGCCAGCAGCAAGCGAGGGAACACCGGGGAGCTGTTTTTT. Amino acids: CASSKRGNTGELFF.

The rearrangement links TRBV6-1 to TRBJ1-5, with a weak D call TRBD1 (5 bases). Trimming removed 6 bases from V and 7 bases from J, with 13 bases in between. Germline V lookup: CDR1 MNHNS, CDR2 SASEGT. The CDR3 totals 13 residues. The CDR3: CASRDTKPQPQHF. Here the CDR3 DNA reads TGTGCCAGCAGGGACACGAAACCCCAGCCCCAGCATTTT.

The V call is TRBV6-5, the J call TRBJ2-7; the D gene is possibly TRBD2 (6 bases). The CDR3 length is 15 residues. From germline, CDR1 is MNHEY and CDR2 SVGAGI. V dropped 0 bases and J dropped 4 bases, with 13 bases sitting between them. CDR3 in amino acids: CASSYSAPSDYEQYF. The DNA for the CDR3 is TGTGCCAGCAGTTACTCGGCGCCTAGCGATTACGAGCAGTACTTC.

This chain joins TRBV27 and TRBJ2-5; 7 nucleotides line up with TRBD1. The germline gives CDR1 MNHEY, CDR2 SMNVEV (reference sequence). The CDR3 runs 15 residues. The V gene end was trimmed by 6 bases and the J gene end by 2 bases; junction bases not matched to a gene: 9. The CDR3 loop is CASSGIGGLQETQYF. The CDR3 region has the DNA TGTGCCAGCAGCGGGATAGGGGGCCTTCAAGAGACCCAGTACTTC.

The chain employs TRBV30 and TRBJ2-3; D might be TRBD2 (5 bases). The V and J ends lost 8 bases and 7 bases respectively, with 19 bases between them. Germline V gene data show CDR1 as GTSNPN and CDR2 as SVGIG (reference sequence). The CDR3 loop spans 13 amino acids. CDR3 amino acids: CAREGPALNTQYF. In DNA, the CDR3 is TGTGCCCGCGAGGGCCCAGCATTAAATACGCAGTATTTT.

The chain links TRBV7-9 to TRBJ2-3; D is perhaps TRBD1 (5 bases). V lost 5 bases and J 2 bases, leaving 8 bases between the germline ends. The CDR3 runs to 13 residues. The V gene's germline CDR1 is SEHNR and CDR2 FQNEAQ (reference sequence). CDR3 DNA: TGTGCCAGCAGCCCCAGGGCCACAGATACGCAGTATTTT. It encodes CASSPRATDTQYF. Looking up the rest from reference TRBV7-9 and TRBJ2-3 gives the full variable domain: DTGVSQNPRHKITKRGQNVTFRCDPISEHNRLYWYRQTLGQGPEFLTYFQNEAQLEKSRLLSDRFSAERPKGSFSTLEIQRTEQGDSAMYLCASSPRATDTQYFGPGTRLTVL.

The chain links TRBV7-2 to TRBJ2-7; 8 nucleotides align to TRBD1. V gave up 3 bases and J gave up 7 bases; unmatched junction bases: 11. Germline CDR1 SGHTA, CDR2 FQGNSA. This CDR3 has 15 amino acids. In DNA, the CDR3 is TGTGCCAGCAGCTTCTCCGGGACAGGTGATCGAGAGCAGTACTTC. Translating it yields CASSFSGTGDREQYF.